One T cell receptor (beta chain) is described in this entry. Sequencing was performed with immunoSEQ multiplex PCR; in TCRdb, only in-frame clones are kept and a portion is missing. The sample shows over 90,000 clones, about nine tenths of them seen only once. V lost 4 bases and J lost 6; bases outside the gene matches: 4. Germline CDR1 MDHEN, CDR2 SYDVKM. The CDR3 runs 15 residues. The data stem from a study of T cell changes during pregnancy in multiple sclerosis. The chain joins TRBV28 to TRBJ2-3; 13 bases agree with TRBD2. The TCR originated in a female donor in good health, enrolled as a control in a pregnancy study. Material: peripheral blood, obtained in the second trimester of pregnancy. The chain's CDR3 is CASSSGTSGKDTQYF. The DNA of the CDR3 is TGTGCCAGCAGTTCAGGGACTAGCGGGAAGGATACGCAGTATTTT.